These 20 T cell receptor beta chains came from one sample sequenced in a study of OX40 agonist ivuxolimab in advanced cancers. TCRdb's table, derived via immunoSEQ multiplex PCR, lists solely in-frame clones and lacks some. The sample records over 50,000 clones, around 87% being singletons. Sequenced material: CD4+ or CD8+ T cells sorted from blood, taken in a trial of the OX40 agonist ivuxolimab. The receptor source for this set is an adult with an advanced solid tumor such as melanoma, head and neck, liver or kidney cancer.

The V and J genes are TRBV7-8 and TRBJ2-7; D gene unclear. V was shortened by 1 base and J by 7 bases, with 11 bases between the two germline ends. The CDR3 has 13 residues. CDR1 is SGHVS, CDR2 FQNEAQ, per germline. CDR3 sequence: CASSLGFPEEQYF. CDR3 DNA: TGTGCCAGCAGCTTAGGTTTTCCGGAGGAGCAGTACTTC.

Only one count was recorded for this clone. The rearrangement joins TRBV6-5 to TRBJ1-3; D not resolved. Germline loops: CDR1 MNHEY, CDR2 SVGAGI. This CDR3 spans 13 amino acids. Trimming shortened V by 0 bases and J by 9 bases, and 9 bases separated the two germline ends. The chain's CDR3 is CASSYSLGGTIYF. The CDR3 DNA reads TGTGCCAGCAGTTACTCCTTAGGTGGCACCATATATTTT.

This clone was recorded only once. This chain links TRBV6-5 with TRBJ2-3; D possibly corresponds to TRBD2 (5 bases). Germline V gene data show CDR1 as MNHEY and CDR2 as SVGAGI. The CDR3 loop spans 12 amino acids. Trimming took off 3 bases at V and 6 bases at J, with 7 bases between the two ends. The CDR3, as DNA: TGTGCCAGCAGTTATACGGGGGATACGCAGTATTTT. Translating gives CASSYTGDTQYF.

The chain joins TRBV7-6 to TRBJ1-1; TRBD1 matches at 9 bases. CDR3 length: 16 amino acids. Germline CDR1 reads SGHVS; CDR2 reads FNYEAQ. The junction had 7 bases not matched to a gene; V was cut back by 2 bases and J by 3 bases. The CDR3 is CASSLFGQGSDTEAFF. CDR3 sequence (DNA): TGTGCCAGCAGCTTATTTGGACAGGGGAGTGACACTGAAGCTTTCTTT.

The rearrangement links TRBV5-1 to TRBJ1-1, with a weak D call TRBD1 (5 bases). The V and J ends lost 0 bases and 1 base respectively, with 13 bases between them. The CDR3 extends over 16 amino acids. Looked up from germline, CDR1 is SGHRS and CDR2 is YFSETQ. CDR3 sequence reads: CASSLVTQGRNTEAFF. DNA for the CDR3: TGCGCCAGCAGCTTGGTCACTCAGGGTAGGAACACTGAAGCTTTCTTT. Drawing the rest from reference TRBV5-1 and TRBJ1-1, the complete variable domain is KAGVTQTPRYLIKTRGQQVTLSCSPISGHRSVSWYQQTPGQGLQFLFEYFSETQRNKGNFPGRFSGRQFSNSRSEMNVSTLELGDSALYLCASSLVTQGRNTEAFFGQGTRLTVV.

The chain employs TRBV4-3 and TRBJ1-2; D is perhaps TRBD1 (5 bases). Per germline, CDR1 LGHNA and CDR2 YSLEER. The CDR3 runs to 16 residues. Trimming shortened V by 0 bases and J by 8 bases, and 19 bases separated the two germline ends. In DNA, the CDR3 is TGCGCCAGCAGCCAAGATTGGGGAGGGGAGGTAGGAGGCTACACCTTC. Amino acids: CASSQDWGGEVGGYTF.

The chain couples TRBV9 to TRBJ1-2; D might be TRBD1 (5 bases). The CDR3 is 15 residues long. Germline CDR1 SGDLS, CDR2 YYNGEE. Trimming shortened V by 3 bases and J by 1 base, and 13 bases separated the two germline ends. The CDR3 here is CASSDLGGVNYGYTF. CDR3 bases: TGTGCCAGCAGCGATCTAGGAGGGGTTAACTATGGCTACACCTTC. The full variable domain, rest sourced from reference TRBV9 and TRBJ1-2, is DSGVTQTPKHLITATGQRVTLRCSPRSGDLSVYWYQQSLDQGLQFLIQYYNGEERAKGNILERFSAQQFPDLHSELNLSSLELGDSALYFCASSDLGGVNYGYTFGSGTRLTVV.

The V gene is TRBV28, the J gene TRBJ1-1, with D unclear. The ends were cut back, 2 bases at V and 2 bases at J, with 6 bases in the middle. Germline CDR1 reads MDHEN; CDR2 reads SYDVKM. The CDR3 extends over 13 amino acids. The CDR3 DNA is TGTGCCAGCAGTTTAGTTCGCAACACTGAAGCTTTCTTT. Translating gives CASSLVRNTEAFF.

This clone has just one count. The chain links TRBV6-6 to TRBJ1-1; D is unclear. Germline V gene sequence: CDR1 MNHNY, CDR2 SVGAGI (reference sequence). CDR3 size: 15 residues. V lost 2 bases, J lost 0 bases, and 10 bases lay in between. The CDR3 sequence: CASSYVPNLNTEAFF. DNA of the CDR3: TGTGCCAGCAGTTACGTCCCCAATCTGAACACTGAAGCTTTCTTT.

The rearrangement links TRBV4-3 to TRBJ2-7; D remains unclear. Trimming removed 4 bases from V and 0 bases from J, with 10 bases in between. The germline CDR1 and CDR2 sequences are LGHNA and YSLEER. The CDR3 is made up of 14 amino acids. CDR3 coding DNA: TGCGCCAGCAGCCCAAGGCACAGCTCCTACGAGCAGTACTTC. This translates into CASSPRHSSYEQYF.

This clone was observed once. The chain links TRBV14 to TRBJ2-7, with 8 bases that match TRBD1. The V and J ends lost 2 bases and 5 bases, in that order; junction bases with no gene match: 5. The length of the CDR3 is 14 residues. Per germline, CDR1 SGHDN and CDR2 FVKESK. CDR3 in amino acids: CASSQLGTGNEQYF. CDR3 DNA sequence: TGTGCCAGCAGCCAATTGGGGACAGGTAACGAGCAGTACTTC.

The V gene is TRBV6-5, the J gene TRBJ1-5; D gene uncertain. V lost 6 bases, J lost 6 bases, and 9 bases lay in between. Germline-derived CDR1 and CDR2 are MNHEY and SVGAGI. There are 12 residues in the CDR3. This CDR3 reads CASRQSGQPQHF. The CDR3 DNA reads TGTGCCAGCAGACAGTCGGGTCAGCCCCAGCATTTT.

This clone was found once. This chain links TRBV28 with TRBJ1-5, with 7 bases aligning to TRBD1. The CDR3 sequence is 12 residues long. V was clipped by 8 bases and J by 9 bases; unmatched bases: 7. The V gene's germline CDR1 is MDHEN and CDR2 SYDVKM. The CDR3 coding sequence is TGTGCCAGCGACCCGCAGGGGGGGCCCCAGCATTTT. The encoded protein is CASDPQGGPQHF.

The rearrangement joins TRBV29-1 to TRBJ2-1, with 8 bases matching TRBD1. After removal of 5 bases from V and 8 bases from J, the junction contained 11 bases not matched to a gene. Germline-derived CDR1 and CDR2 are SQVTM and ANQGSEA. CDR3 length equals 14 residues. The CDR3: CSVTTGEQWYEQFF. The CDR3, as DNA: TGCAGCGTTACGACAGGGGAACAATGGTATGAGCAGTTCTTC.

This chain uses TRBV27 with TRBJ1-2, with 8 bases matching TRBD1. CDR1 and CDR2 from the germline V gene are MNHEY and SMNVEV (reference sequence). This CDR3 has 13 amino acids. V lost 6 bases and J lost 3; bases outside the gene matches: 3. CDR3 sequence: CASSQGAYYGYTF. In DNA, the CDR3 is TGTGCCAGCAGCCAGGGGGCGTACTATGGCTACACCTTC.

V is TRBV27 and J is TRBJ2-5; 7 bases are shared with TRBD2. Unmatched junction bases numbered 4, after V lost 2 bases and J lost 1 base. This CDR3 is built from 15 residues. Germline-derived CDR1 and CDR2 are MNHEY and SMNVEV (reference sequence). CDR3 region: CASSLMGGTQETQYF. CDR3 nucleotide sequence: TGTGCCAGCAGTTTAATGGGGGGGACCCAAGAGACCCAGTACTTC.

A few counts support this clone. The rearrangement joins TRBV10-2 to TRBJ2-7, with a possible D match to TRBD1 (6 bases). V was cut by 5 bases and J by 1 base, with 12 bases left in between. This CDR3 contains 14 residues. Looked up from germline, CDR1 is WSHSY and CDR2 is SAAADI. In DNA, the CDR3 is TGCGCCAGCAGTTTGTGGGGGCTGTCCTACGAGCAGTACTTC. The encoded protein is CASSLWGLSYEQYF.

J is TRBJ2-5 and V is TRBV6-5; D may be TRBD2 (5 bases). The CDR3 is 12 residues long. Germline CDR1 reads MNHEY; CDR2 reads SVGAGI. The V end was cut by 4 bases, the J end by 4 bases, with 7 bases between. Here the CDR3 reads CASSFEGETQYF. As DNA, the CDR3 is TGTGCCAGCAGTTTTGAGGGAGAGACCCAGTACTTC.

The V gene is TRBV7-9, the J gene TRBJ2-1, with a possible D match to TRBD1 (6 bases). Germline V CDR1 and CDR2: SEHNR, FQNEAQ (reference sequence). The V end lost 6 bases, the J end lost 8 bases, and 14 bases lay between the germline ends. The CDR3 spans 13 residues. CDR3 in DNA: TGTGCCAGCAGGTGGGGGCCCCGCCATGAGCAGTTCTTC. This encodes CASRWGPRHEQFF. The variable domain in full, with the rest retrieved from reference TRBV7-9 and TRBJ2-1, is DTGVSQNPRHKITKRGQNVTFRCDPISEHNRLYWYRQTLGQGPEFLTYFQNEAQLEKSRLLSDRFSAERPKGSFSTLEIQRTEQGDSAMYLCASRWGPRHEQFFGPGTRLTVL.

J is TRBJ1-2 and V is TRBV28; D is undetermined. This CDR3 has 11 residues. Per the germline V gene, CDR1 is MDHEN and CDR2 is SYDVKM. Between the trimmed V and J ends, which lost 9 bases and 0 bases, there was a span of 5 bases. Here the CDR3 reads CASRPNYGYTF. CDR3 nucleotide sequence: TGTGCCAGTCGACCTAACTATGGCTACACCTTC.